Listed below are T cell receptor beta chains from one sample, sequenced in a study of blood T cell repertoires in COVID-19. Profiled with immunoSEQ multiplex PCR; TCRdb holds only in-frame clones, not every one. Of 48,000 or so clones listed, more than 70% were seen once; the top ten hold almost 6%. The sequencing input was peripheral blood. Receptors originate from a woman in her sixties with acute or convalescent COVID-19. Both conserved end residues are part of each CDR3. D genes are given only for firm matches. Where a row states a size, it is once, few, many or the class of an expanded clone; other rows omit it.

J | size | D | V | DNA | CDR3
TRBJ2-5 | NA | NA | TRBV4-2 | TGTGCCAGCAGCCAAGGGGGGCGGGAGCAAGAGACCCAGTACTTC | CASSQGGREQETQYF
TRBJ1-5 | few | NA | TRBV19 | TGTGCCGGAGGGTATAGCAATCAGCCCCAGCATTTT | CAGGYSNQPQHF
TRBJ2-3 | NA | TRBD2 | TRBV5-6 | TGTGCCAGCAGCGGCTCCGGGGGGGTACGGACAGATACGCAGTATTTT | CASSGSGGVRTDTQYF
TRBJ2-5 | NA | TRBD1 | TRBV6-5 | TGTGCCAGCAGGGTCTTTCCGGGACAGTCGGAGACCCAGTACTTC | CASRVFPGQSETQYF
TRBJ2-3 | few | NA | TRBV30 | TGTGCCTGGAGTGTAGAGGGGGGGTGGAGCACAGATACGCAGTATTTT | CAWSVEGGWSTDTQYF
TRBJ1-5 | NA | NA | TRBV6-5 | TGTGCCAGTGGCCTCCGGGGGGCCAATCAGCCCCAGCATTTT | CASGLRGANQPQHF
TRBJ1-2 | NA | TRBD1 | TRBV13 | TGTGCCAGCAGCTTAACGGGGGGGCCGGGACAGACGACGAATGGCTACACCTTC | CASSLTGGPGQTTNGYTF
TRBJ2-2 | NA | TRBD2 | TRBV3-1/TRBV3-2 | TGTGCCAGCAGCGTGGGACTAGCGGGGGGCACCGGGGAGCTGTTTTTT | CASSVGLAGGTGELFF
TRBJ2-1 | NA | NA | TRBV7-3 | TGTGCCAGCAGCTTAGTGACGGGAGCTATTAATGAGCAGTTCTTC | CASSLVTGAINEQFF
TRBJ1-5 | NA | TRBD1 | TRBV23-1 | TGCGCCAGCAGTCAGACAGGGGGAAGTTTCATCAGCAATCAGCCCCAGCATTTT | CASSQTGGSFISNQPQHF
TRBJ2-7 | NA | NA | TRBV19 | TGTGCCAGTAGTAGTTCATCGGGAACCTACGAGCAGTACTTC | CASSSSSGTYEQYF
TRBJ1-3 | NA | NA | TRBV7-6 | TGTGCCAGCAGCTTAAGACAGGTTGACCCGTTCTGGTACAACACCATATATTTT | CASSLRQVDPFWYNTIYF
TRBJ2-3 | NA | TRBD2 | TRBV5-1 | TGCGCCAGCAGCTTGGATAGCGGGTCTACCACAGATACGCAGTATTTT | CASSLDSGSTTDTQYF
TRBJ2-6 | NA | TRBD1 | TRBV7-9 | TGTGCCAGCAGCCAGTTCTCTTCGGGACAGGGGCCTGGGGCCAACGTCCTGACTTTC | CASSQFSSGQGPGANVLTF
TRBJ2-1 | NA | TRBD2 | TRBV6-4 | TGTGCCAGCAGAAGACTAGCGGGGGGGCCCAATGAGCAGTTCTTC | CASRRLAGGPNEQFF
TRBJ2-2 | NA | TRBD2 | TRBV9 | TGTGCCAGCAGCCTTAGCGGGAGTGGGACCGGGGAGCTGTTTTTT | CASSLSGSGTGELFF
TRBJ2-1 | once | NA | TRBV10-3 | TGTGCCATCAGTGAGGGGACTGCATCCGACAATGAGCAGTTCTTC | CAISEGTASDNEQFF
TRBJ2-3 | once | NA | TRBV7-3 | TGTGCCAGCAGCCCTGGGACTCCAGGGGATACGCAGTATTTT | CASSPGTPGDTQYF
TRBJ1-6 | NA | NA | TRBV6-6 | TGTGCCAGCAGTTTGGTAGGGCAGGGTAATTCACCCCTCCACTTT | CASSLVGQGNSPLHF
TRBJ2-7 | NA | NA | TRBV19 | TGTGCCAGTAGTCCTCGACAGGGTAGCGGCGAGCAGTACTTC | CASSPRQGSGEQYF
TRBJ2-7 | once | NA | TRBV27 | TGTGCCAGCAGGAAAAACAACGAGCAGTACTTC | CASRKNNEQYF
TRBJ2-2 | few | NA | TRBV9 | TGTGCCAGCAGTGTCAGGGCCTACACCGGGGAGCTGTTTTTT | CASSVRAYTGELFF
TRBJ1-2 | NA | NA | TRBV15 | TGTGCCACCAGCACCAGGTCCGCGGGGGGCTACACCTTC | CATSTRSAGGYTF
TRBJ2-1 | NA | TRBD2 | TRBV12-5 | TGTGCTAGTGGTTGGGGACTAGCGGGGGGCAAGGAGCAGTTCTTC | CASGWGLAGGKEQFF
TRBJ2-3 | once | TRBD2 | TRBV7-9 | TGTGCCAGCAGCTTCGGGGGGGCGACAGATACGCAGTATTTT | CASSFGGATDTQYF
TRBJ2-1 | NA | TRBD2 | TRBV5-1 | TGCGCCAGCAGCTTGACCCCCGGAGGCGGGGGGTCCTACAATGAGCAGTTCTTC | CASSLTPGGGGSYNEQFF
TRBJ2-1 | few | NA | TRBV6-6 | TGTGCCAGCAGCAAGGGGCGGATAGTGGGCAATGAGCAGTTCTTC | CASSKGRIVGNEQFF
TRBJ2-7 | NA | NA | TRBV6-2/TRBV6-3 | TGTGCCAGCAGCCTCGGGACTCTCGGCGCGGGGGAGCAGTACTTC | CASSLGTLGAGEQYF
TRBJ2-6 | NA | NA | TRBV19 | TGTGCCAGTAGGTCGGGGGATAAAGTCCCTGGGGCCAACGTCCTGACTTTC | CASRSGDKVPGANVLTF
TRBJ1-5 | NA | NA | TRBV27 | TGTGCCAGCAGTTCCCGGTCAAGCAATCAGCCCCAGCATTTT | CASSSRSSNQPQHF
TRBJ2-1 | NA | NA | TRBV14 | TGTGCCAGCAGCTTCATAGCGGTTCGTGAGCAGTTCTTC | CASSFIAVREQFF
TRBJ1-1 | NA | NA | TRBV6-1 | TGTGCCAGCAGTGAAGTCGGGATCACTGAAGCTTTCTTT | CASSEVGITEAFF
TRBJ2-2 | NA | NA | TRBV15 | TGTGCCACCACCTCCGGGGGGCATAACACCGGGGAGCTGTTTTTT | CATTSGGHNTGELFF
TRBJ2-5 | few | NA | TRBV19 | TGTGCCAGTAGTCCCCCCGGGTGGAGGGGAGAGACCCAGTACTTC | CASSPPGWRGETQYF
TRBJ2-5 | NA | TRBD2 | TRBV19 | TGTGCCAGTAGTAAGGGACTAGCGGAACAAGAGACCCAGTACTTC | CASSKGLAEQETQYF
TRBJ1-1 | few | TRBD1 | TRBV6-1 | TGTGCCAGCAGTGACCCGACAGGGGGCACTGAAGCTTTCTTT | CASSDPTGGTEAFF